A single sample gave rise to the 13 T cell receptor beta chains below, sequenced in a study of STAT5B mutations in CD4+ large granular lymphocyte leukemia. Sequencing was performed with immunoSEQ multiplex PCR; in TCRdb, only in-frame clones are kept and a portion is missing. The sample lists tens of thousands of clones, about two thirds seen once, with 0.65% in the top ten. Source material: CD4+ T cells from blood buffy coats. The receptor source for this set is a human donor in good health.

The CDR3, as DNA: TGTGCCAGCAGCTTAGGGCGGGGGACAGATACGCAGTATTTT. Protein: CASSLGRGTDTQYF. The V call is TRBV7-2, the J call TRBJ2-3, with 7 positions matching TRBD2. The germline gives CDR1 SGHTA, CDR2 FQGNSA. Trimming removed 1 base from V and 3 bases from J; junction bases left unmatched: 1. The CDR3 runs 14 residues.

This clone has more than one count but fewer than ten. The genes are TRBV4-1 and TRBJ2-7, with a tentative D call TRBD1 (6 bases). The CDR3 consists of 13 residues. The germline V gene has CDR1 MGHRA and CDR2 YSYEKL. V lost 4 bases and J lost 9, with 16 bases in between. DNA of the CDR3: TGCGCCAGCAGCCCTTTAGGGGGACCGAGGCAGTACTTC. Amino acids: CASSPLGGPRQYF.

The chain recombines TRBV14 with TRBJ2-4, with D uncertain. Looked up from germline, CDR1 is SGHDN and CDR2 is FVKESK. Trimming removed 1 base from V and 0 bases from J, with 7 bases in between. The CDR3 contains 15 residues. Written as DNA, the CDR3 is TGTGCCAGCAGCCAAGCCGGAGTAGCCAAAAACATTCAGTACTTC. This codes for CASSQAGVAKNIQYF.

The sample holds a few counts of this clone. The CDR3 DNA follows: TGCGCCAGCAGCTTCCATCGCGTCAGGGGGCTCAACTATGGCTACACCTTC. Translated: CASSFHRVRGLNYGYTF. This chain uses TRBV5-1 with TRBJ1-2; 8 nucleotides match TRBD1. V was pared by 2 bases and J by 2 bases, with 11 bases of the junction left unmatched. The CDR3 has 17 residues. CDR1 and CDR2 from the germline V gene are SGHRS and YFSETQ.

The chain couples TRBV11-2 to TRBJ2-3, with D tentatively TRBD2 (7 bases). The ends were cut back, 2 bases at V and 2 bases at J, with 11 bases in the middle. There are 15 residues in the CDR3. CDR1 SGHAT and CDR2 FQNNGV come from the germline V gene. As DNA, the CDR3 is TGTGCCAGCAGCTTATCGGGGGGCCCCACAGATACGCAGTATTTT. Translated: CASSLSGGPTDTQYF.

The V gene is TRBV29-1, the J gene TRBJ2-5; 8 bases match TRBD1. Trimming cost V 7 bases and J 4 bases; bases outside gene matches: 5. Germline V gives CDR1 SQVTM, CDR2 ANQGSEA. The CDR3 is made up of 12 amino acids. The CDR3 coding sequence is TGCAGCGGTGGACAGGGACGAGAGACCCAGTACTTC. Protein: CSGGQGRETQYF.

This chain uses TRBV28 with TRBJ2-1; the match to TRBD2 covers 10 bases. V was pared by 5 bases and J by 8 bases, with 18 bases of the junction left unmatched. Germline loops: CDR1 MDHEN, CDR2 SYDVKM. The length of the CDR3 is 18 residues. CDR3 DNA: TGTGCCAGCAGTCCTATGACAGGGCTAGCGGGGGCCTCGGATGAGCAGTTCTTC. Translated: CASSPMTGLAGASDEQFF.

The rearrangement links TRBV29-1 to TRBJ1-1; 9 bases agree with TRBD1. Germline V gives CDR1 SQVTM, CDR2 ANQGSEA. CDR3 length equals 12 residues. The junction had 8 bases not matched to a gene; V was cut back by 4 bases and J by 11 bases. Written as DNA, the CDR3 is TGCAGCGTTGCAGAAGGGGACAGGGTGGCTTTCTTT. Its translation is CSVAEGDRVAFF.

This chain links TRBV28 with TRBJ1-3, with unresolved D. Germline CDR1 reads MDHEN; CDR2 reads SYDVKM. The CDR3 loop spans 17 amino acids. The V end lost 4 bases, the J end lost 2 bases, and 18 bases lay between the germline ends. CDR3 in amino acids: CASSSPYPYKAGNTIYF. The CDR3 DNA sequence: TGTGCCAGCAGTTCCCCCTACCCTTATAAAGCTGGAAACACCATATATTTT.

This clone has a handful of counts. V and J are TRBV18 and TRBJ1-5, with D perhaps TRBD1 (6 bases). CDR3 length: 17 amino acids. The V end was cut by 1 base, the J end by 5 bases, with 18 bases between. From germline, CDR1 is KGHSH and CDR2 LQKENI. As DNA, the CDR3 is TGTGCCAGCTCACCACGGGCCCATTTGACAGGAGATCAGCCCCAGCATTTT. As protein: CASSPRAHLTGDQPQHF.

The chain joins TRBV2 to TRBJ2-7; D gene uncertain. Germline loops: CDR1 SNHLY, CDR2 FYNNEI. The CDR3 spans 12 residues. Trimming pared 3 bases from V and 6 bases from J, leaving 9 bases between. CDR3 in DNA: TGTGCCAGCAGTGATGGGTTAGGCGAGCAGTACTTC. This gives the protein CASSDGLGEQYF. The full variable domain, its missing parts supplied by reference TRBV2 and TRBJ2-7, is EPEVTQTPSHQVTQMGQEVILRCVPISNHLYFYWYRQILGQKVEFLVSFYNNEISEKSEIFDDQFSVERPDGSNFTLKIRSTKLEDSAMYFCASSDGLGEQYFGPGTRLTVT.

The gene calls are TRBV6-5 and TRBJ1-1; no firm D call. Trimming took 6 bases from V and 11 from J, leaving 16 bases between them. The CDR3 spans 12 residues. The germline V gene has CDR1 MNHEY and CDR2 SVGAGI. CDR3 in DNA: TGTGCCAGCAGCCCCCGCAGCGGGAGGGCTTTCTTT. Translation: CASSPRSGRAFF.

This chain connects TRBV5-4 to TRBJ1-6; 9 bases are a match to TRBD1. Unmatched junction bases numbered 6, after V lost 5 bases and J lost 9 bases. The CDR3 covers 14 residues. Germline CDR1 reads SGHNT; CDR2 reads YYREEE (reference sequence). Here the CDR3 DNA reads TGTGCCAGCAGTTCGGACAGGGGAAGTTCACCCCTCCACTTT. It is translated as CASSSDRGSSPLHF.